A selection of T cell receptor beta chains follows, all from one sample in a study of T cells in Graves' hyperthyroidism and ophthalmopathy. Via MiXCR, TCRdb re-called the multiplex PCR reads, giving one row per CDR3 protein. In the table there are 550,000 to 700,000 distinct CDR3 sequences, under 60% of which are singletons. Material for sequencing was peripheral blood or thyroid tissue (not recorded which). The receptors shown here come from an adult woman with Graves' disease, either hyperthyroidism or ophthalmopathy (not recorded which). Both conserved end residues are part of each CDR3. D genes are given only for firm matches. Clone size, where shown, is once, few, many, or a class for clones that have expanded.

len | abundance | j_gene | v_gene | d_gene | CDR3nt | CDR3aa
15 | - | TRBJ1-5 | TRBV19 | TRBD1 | TGTGCCAGTGTATCCGGGACAGGGGACCATCAGCCCCAGCATTTT | CASVSGTGDHQPQHF
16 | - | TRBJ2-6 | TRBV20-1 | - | TGCAGTGCTAGATGGCAGGGAACTACCGGGGCCAACGTCCTGACTTTC | CSARWQGTTGANVLTF
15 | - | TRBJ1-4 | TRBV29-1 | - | TGCAGCGTTGAAGATCACGGGTGGGGCGGTGAAAAACTGTTTTTT | CSVEDHGWGGEKLFF
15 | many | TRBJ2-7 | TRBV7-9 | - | TGTGCCAGCAGCCCTTGGGCCACCACATCTGACTCGCAGTACTTC | CASSPWATTSDSQYF
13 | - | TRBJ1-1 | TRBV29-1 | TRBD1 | TGCAGCGTCCCGGGACAGCTGAACACTGAAGCTTTCTTT | CSVPGQLNTEAFF
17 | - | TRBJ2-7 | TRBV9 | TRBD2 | TGTGCCAGCAGCAGTTCCCGAATAGCGGGAGGGGTCTACGAGCAGTACTTC | CASSSSRIAGGVYEQYF
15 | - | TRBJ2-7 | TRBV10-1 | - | TGCGCCAGCAGTGATAAGCCGGGACCATCCTACGAGCAGTACTTC | CASSDKPGPSYEQYF
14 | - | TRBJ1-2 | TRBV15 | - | TGTGCTACCCCCGACCCCGGTACTCTCTATGGCTACACCTTC | CATPDPGTLYGYTF
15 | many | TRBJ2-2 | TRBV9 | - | TGTGCCAGCAGCCCCCGGACAGCGGGCACCGGGGAGCTGTTTTTT | CASSPRTAGTGELFF
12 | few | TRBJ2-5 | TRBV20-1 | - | TGCAGTGCTAGGGCCGGTGGGGAGACCCAGTACTTC | CSARAGGETQYF
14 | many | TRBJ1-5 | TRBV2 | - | TGTGCCAGCACCCCGACGGGTCGCAATCAGCCCCAGCATTTT | CASTPTGRNQPQHF
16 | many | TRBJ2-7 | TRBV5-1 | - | TGCGCCAGCAGCCTCGTCCCCCTTGGGGCCAACTACGAGCAGTACTTC | CASSLVPLGANYEQYF
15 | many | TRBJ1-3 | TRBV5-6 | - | TGTGCCAGCAGGGCAACAGGGATCTCTGGAAACACCATATATTTT | CASRATGISGNTIYF
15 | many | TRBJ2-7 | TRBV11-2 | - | TGTGCCAGCAGCCCGAGATCCAGCCGTTTTTACGAGCAGTACTTC | CASSPRSSRFYEQYF
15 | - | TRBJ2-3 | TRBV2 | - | TGTGCCAGCAGTGGACGACAGGCAAGCACAGATACGCAGTATTTT | CASSGRQASTDTQYF
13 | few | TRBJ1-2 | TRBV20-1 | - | TGCAGTACAACCGGGACATCTAACTATGGCTACACCTTC | CSTTGTSNYGYTF
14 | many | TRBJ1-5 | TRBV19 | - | TGTGCCAGTAGCCCCGGGCCCAGGTATCAGCCCCAGCATTTT | CASSPGPRYQPQHF
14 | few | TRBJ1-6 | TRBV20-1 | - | TGCAGTGCTAGAGTACCGGGGGATAATTCACCCCTCCACTTT | CSARVPGDNSPLHF
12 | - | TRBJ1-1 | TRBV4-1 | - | TGCGCCAGCAGCCAGGGGGTGCGTGAAGCTTTCTTT | CASSQGVREAFF
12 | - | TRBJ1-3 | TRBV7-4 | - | TGTGCCTGGGACCGCTCTGGAAACACCATATATTTT | CAWDRSGNTIYF
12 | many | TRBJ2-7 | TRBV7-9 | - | TGTGCCAGCAGCTGGGCCCGCAACGAGCAGTACTTC | CASSWARNEQYF
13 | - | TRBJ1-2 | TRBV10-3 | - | TGTGCCATCAGTGAGGTCACAAACTATGGCTACACCTTC | CAISEVTNYGYTF
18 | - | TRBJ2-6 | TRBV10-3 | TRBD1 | TGTGCCATCAGTGAGTCCGGGACAGGAAGAAGTGGGGCCAACGTCCTGACTTTC | CAISESGTGRSGANVLTF
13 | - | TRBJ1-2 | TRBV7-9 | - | TGTGCCACTTACCCCCCCGGTCACTATGGCTACACCTTC | CATYPPGHYGYTF
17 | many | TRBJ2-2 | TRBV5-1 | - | TGCGCCAGCAGCAAAATCAGGACGGCAGAGAACACCGGGGAGCTGTTTTTT | CASSKIRTAENTGELFF
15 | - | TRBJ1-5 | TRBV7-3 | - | TGTGCCAGCAGCTTAACGCTTCCAGAAAATCAGCCCCAGCATTTT | CASSLTLPENQPQHF
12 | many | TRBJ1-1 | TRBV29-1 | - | TGCAGCGCCACAGTGATGAACACTGAAGCTTTCTTT | CSATVMNTEAFF
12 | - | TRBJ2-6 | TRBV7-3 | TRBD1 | TGTGCCAGCAGCTACAGGGGGAACACTGAAGCTTTC | CASSYRGNTEAF
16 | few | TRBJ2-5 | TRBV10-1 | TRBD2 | TGCGCCAGCAGTGACGGGACTAGCGGAACCGTGGGGACCCAGTACTTC | CASSDGTSGTVGTQYF
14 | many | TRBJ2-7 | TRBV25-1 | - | TGTGCCAGCAGTGAAGAGGGGGCGCGGGGATTTCAGTACTTC | CASSEEGARGFQYF
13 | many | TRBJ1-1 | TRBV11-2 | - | TGTGCCAGCATTTCACCTTTTAGCACTGAAGCTTTCTTT | CASISPFSTEAFF